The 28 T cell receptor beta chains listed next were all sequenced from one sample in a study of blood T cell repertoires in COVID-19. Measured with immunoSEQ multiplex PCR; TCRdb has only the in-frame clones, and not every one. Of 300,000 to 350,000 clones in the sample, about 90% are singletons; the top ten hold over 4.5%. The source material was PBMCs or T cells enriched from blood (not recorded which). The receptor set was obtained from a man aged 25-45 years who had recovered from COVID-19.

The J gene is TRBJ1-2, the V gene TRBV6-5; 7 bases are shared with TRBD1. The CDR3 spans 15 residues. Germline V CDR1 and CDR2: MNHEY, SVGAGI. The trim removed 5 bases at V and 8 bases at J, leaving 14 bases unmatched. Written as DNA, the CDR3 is TGTGCCAGCAGTCTACTCCGACAGGGCGAGGGCGGCTACACCTTC. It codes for CASSLLRQGEGGYTF.

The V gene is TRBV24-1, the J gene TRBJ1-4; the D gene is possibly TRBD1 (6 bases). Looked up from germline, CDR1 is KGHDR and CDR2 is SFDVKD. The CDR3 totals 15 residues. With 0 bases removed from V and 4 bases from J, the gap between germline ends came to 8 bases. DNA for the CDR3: TGTGCCACCAGTGATTTGGTCAGGGGTAATGAAAAACTGTTTTTT. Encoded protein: CATSDLVRGNEKLFF.

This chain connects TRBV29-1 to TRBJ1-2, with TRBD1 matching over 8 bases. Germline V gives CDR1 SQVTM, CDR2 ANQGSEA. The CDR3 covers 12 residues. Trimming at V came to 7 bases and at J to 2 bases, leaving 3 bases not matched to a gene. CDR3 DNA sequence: TGCAGCGCCAGGGGGCGAAACTATGGCTACACCTTC. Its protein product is CSARGRNYGYTF.

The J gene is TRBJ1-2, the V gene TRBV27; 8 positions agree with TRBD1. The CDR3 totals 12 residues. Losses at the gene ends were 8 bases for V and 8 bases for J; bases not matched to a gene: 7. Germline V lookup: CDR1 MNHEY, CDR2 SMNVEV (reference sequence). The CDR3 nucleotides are TGTGCCAGCGGAAGGACAGGGAGAGGCTACACCTTC. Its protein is CASGRTGRGYTF.

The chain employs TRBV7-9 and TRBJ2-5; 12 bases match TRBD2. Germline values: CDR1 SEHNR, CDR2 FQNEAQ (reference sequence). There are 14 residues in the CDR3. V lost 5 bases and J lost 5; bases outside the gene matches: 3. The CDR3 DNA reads TGTGCCAGCAGCCGGGGACTAGCGGGCGAGACCCAGTACTTC. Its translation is CASSRGLAGETQYF.

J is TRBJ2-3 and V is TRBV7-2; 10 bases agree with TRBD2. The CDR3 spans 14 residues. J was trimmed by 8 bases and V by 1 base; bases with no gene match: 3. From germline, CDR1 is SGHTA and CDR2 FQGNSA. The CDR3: CASSLEVAGGTQYF. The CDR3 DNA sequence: TGTGCCAGCAGCTTAGAGGTAGCGGGGGGTACGCAGTATTTT.

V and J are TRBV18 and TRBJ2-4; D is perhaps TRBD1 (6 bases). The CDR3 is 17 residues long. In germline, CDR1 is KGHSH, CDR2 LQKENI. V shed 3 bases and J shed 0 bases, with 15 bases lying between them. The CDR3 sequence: CASSPPGQILAKNIQYF. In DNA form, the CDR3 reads TGTGCCAGCTCACCCCCCGGACAGATACTAGCCAAAAACATTCAGTACTTC.

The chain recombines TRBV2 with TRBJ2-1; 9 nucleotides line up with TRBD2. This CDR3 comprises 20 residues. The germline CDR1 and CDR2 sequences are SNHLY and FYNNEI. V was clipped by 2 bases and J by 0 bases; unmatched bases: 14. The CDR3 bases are TGTGCCAGCAGTGAATTTAATGGGGCTAGCGGGATGAGCTCCTACAATGAGCAGTTCTTC. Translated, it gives CASSEFNGASGMSSYNEQFF.

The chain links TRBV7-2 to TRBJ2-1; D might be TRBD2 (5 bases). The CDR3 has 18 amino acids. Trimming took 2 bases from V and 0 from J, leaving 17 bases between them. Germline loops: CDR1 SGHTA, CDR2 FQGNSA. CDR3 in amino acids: CASSLLPRARSSYNEQFF. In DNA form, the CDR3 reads TGTGCCAGCAGCTTACTCCCGAGGGCGCGGAGCTCCTACAATGAGCAGTTCTTC.

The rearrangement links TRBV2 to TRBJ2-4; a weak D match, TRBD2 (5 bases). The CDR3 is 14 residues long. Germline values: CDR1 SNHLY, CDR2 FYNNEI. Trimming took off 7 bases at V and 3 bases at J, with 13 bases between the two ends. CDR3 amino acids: CASIGLRGKNIQYF. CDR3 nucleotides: TGTGCCAGCATTGGACTGCGAGGCAAAAACATTCAGTACTTC.

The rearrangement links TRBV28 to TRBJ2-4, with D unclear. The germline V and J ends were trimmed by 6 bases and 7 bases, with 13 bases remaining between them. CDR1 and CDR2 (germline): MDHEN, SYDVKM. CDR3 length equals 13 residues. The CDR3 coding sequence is TGTGCCAGCAGCCGACCCGACGGGAACATTCAGTACTTC. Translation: CASSRPDGNIQYF.

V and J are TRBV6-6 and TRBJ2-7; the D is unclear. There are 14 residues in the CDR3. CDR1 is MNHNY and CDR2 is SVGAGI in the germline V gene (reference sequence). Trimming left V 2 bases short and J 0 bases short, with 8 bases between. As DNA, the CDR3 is TGTGCCAGCAGTTACGCAGGTAGCTCCTACGAGCAGTACTTC. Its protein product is CASSYAGSSYEQYF.

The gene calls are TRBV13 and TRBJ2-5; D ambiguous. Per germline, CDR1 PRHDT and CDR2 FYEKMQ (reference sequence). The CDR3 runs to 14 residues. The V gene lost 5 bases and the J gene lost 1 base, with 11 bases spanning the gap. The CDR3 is CASSRRQVQETQYF. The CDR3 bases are TGTGCCAGCAGCCGCCGCCAGGTCCAAGAGACCCAGTACTTC.

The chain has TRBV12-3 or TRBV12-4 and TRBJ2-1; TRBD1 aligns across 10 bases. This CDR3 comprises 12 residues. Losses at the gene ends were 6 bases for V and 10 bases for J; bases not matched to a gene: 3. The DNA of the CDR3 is TGTGCCAGCAGCTTGGACAGGGGGGAGCAGTTCTTC. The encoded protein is CASSLDRGEQFF.

The CDR3 here is CASSPASSNSPLHF. The CDR3 DNA follows: TGTGCCAGCTCACCAGCGAGCTCTAATTCACCCCTCCACTTT. The chain links TRBV18 to TRBJ1-6; D uncertain. CDR1 KGHSH and CDR2 LQKENI come from the germline V gene. V shed 2 bases and J shed 6 bases, with 8 bases lying between them. CDR3 length: 14 amino acids. Drawing the rest from reference TRBV18 and TRBJ1-6, the complete variable domain is NAGVMQNPRHLVRRRGQEARLRCSPMKGHSHVYWYRQLPEEGLKFMVYLQKENIIDESGMPKERFSAEFPKEGPSILRIQQVVRGDSAAYFCASSPASSNSPLHFGNGTRLTVT.

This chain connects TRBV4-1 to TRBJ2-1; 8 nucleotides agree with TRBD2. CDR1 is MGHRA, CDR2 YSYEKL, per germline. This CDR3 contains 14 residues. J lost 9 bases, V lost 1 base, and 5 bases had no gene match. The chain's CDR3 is CASSQVLAESEQFF. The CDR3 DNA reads TGCGCCAGCAGCCAAGTACTAGCGGAGAGTGAGCAGTTCTTC.

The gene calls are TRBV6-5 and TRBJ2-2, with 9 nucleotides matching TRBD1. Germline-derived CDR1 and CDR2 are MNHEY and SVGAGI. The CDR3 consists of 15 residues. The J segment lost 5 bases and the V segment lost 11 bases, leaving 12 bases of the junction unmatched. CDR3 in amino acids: CAGTLGQGGTGELFF. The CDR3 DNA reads TGTGCCGGGACCCTGGGACAGGGAGGGACCGGGGAGCTGTTTTTT.

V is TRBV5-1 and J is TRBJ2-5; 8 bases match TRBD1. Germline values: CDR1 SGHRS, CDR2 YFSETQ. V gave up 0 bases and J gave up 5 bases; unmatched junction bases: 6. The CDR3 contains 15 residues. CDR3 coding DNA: TGCGCCAGCAGCTTGGGACAGGGGTCATGGGAGACCCAGTACTTC. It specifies CASSLGQGSWETQYF.

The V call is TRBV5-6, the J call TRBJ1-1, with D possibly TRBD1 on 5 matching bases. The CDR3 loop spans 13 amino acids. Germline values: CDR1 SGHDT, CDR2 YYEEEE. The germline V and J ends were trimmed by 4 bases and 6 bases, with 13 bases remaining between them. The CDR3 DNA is TGTGCCAGCAGCCCGCGGGACTATGCTGAAGCTTTCTTT. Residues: CASSPRDYAEAFF.

The CDR3 region has the DNA TGTGCCAGCAGCTTAGTGTTGAGTCGGGAGACCCAGTACTTC. Protein sequence: CASSLVLSRETQYF. This chain uses TRBV7-8 with TRBJ2-5; D remains unclear. V lost 1 base and J 5 bases, leaving 11 bases between the germline ends. Germline V gene sequence: CDR1 SGHVS, CDR2 FQNEAQ. CDR3 length equals 14 residues.

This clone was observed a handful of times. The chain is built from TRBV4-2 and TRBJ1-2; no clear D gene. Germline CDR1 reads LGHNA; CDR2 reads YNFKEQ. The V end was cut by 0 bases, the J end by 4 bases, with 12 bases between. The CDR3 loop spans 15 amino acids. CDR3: CASSQDMTQSYGYTF. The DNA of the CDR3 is TGTGCCAGCAGCCAAGATATGACACAGAGCTATGGCTACACCTTC.

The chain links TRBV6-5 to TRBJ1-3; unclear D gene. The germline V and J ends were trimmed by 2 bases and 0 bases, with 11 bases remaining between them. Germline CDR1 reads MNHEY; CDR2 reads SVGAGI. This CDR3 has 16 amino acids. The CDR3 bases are TGTGCCAGCAGTTACCAACAGCCAACCTCTGGAAACACCATATATTTT. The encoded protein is CASSYQQPTSGNTIYF.

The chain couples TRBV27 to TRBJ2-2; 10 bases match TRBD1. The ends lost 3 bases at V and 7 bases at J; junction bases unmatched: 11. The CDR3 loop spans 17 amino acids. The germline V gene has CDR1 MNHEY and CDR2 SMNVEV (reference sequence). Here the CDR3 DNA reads TGTGCCAGCAGTTTCTACCCCGACAGGGGGCTTAACGGGGAGCTGTTTTTT. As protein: CASSFYPDRGLNGELFF.

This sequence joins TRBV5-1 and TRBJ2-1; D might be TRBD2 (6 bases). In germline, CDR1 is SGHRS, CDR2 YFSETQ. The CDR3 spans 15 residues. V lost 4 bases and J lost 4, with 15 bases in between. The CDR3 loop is CASSTTSTAYNEQFF. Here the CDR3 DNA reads TGCGCCAGCAGCACTACTAGCACCGCTTACAATGAGCAGTTCTTC. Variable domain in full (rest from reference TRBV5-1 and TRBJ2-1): KAGVTQTPRYLIKTRGQQVTLSCSPISGHRSVSWYQQTPGQGLQFLFEYFSETQRNKGNFPGRFSGRQFSNSRSEMNVSTLELGDSALYLCASSTTSTAYNEQFFGPGTRLTVL.

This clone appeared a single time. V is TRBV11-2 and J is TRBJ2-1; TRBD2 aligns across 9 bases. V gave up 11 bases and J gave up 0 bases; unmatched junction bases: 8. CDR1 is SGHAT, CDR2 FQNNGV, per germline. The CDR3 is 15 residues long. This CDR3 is CAVRGGTLSYNEQFF. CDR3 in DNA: TGTGCCGTGCGGGGGGGGACACTCTCCTACAATGAGCAGTTCTTC.

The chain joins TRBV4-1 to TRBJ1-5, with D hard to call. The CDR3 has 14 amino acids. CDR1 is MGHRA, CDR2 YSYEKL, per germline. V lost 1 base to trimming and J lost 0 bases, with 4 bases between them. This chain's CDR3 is CASSQGLSNQPQHF. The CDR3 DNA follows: TGCGCCAGCAGCCAAGGACTTAGCAATCAGCCCCAGCATTTT.

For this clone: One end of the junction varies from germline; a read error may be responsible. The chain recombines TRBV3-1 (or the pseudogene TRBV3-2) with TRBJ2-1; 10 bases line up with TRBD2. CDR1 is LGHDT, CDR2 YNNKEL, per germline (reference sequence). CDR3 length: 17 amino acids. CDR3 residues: CAGSRKISGGLMNEQFF. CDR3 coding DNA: TGTGCCGGCAGCCGAAAGATTAGCGGGGGGCTAATGAATGAGCAGTTCTTC.

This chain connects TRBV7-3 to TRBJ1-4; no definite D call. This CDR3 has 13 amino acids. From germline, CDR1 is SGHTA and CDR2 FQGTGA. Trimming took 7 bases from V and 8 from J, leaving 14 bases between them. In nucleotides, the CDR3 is TGTGCCAGCACCCGGAGCCCGGGGGAAAAACTGTTTTTT. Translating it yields CASTRSPGEKLFF. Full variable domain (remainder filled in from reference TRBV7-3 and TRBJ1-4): GAGVSQTPSNKVTEKGKYVELRCDPISGHTALYWYRQSLGQGPEFLIYFQGTGAADDSGLPNDRFFAVRPEGSVSTLKIQRTERGDSAVYLCASTRSPGEKLFFGSGTQLSVL.